This entry lists 4 T cell receptor beta chains sequenced from one sample in a study of T-cell reconstitution after alpha-beta-depleted transplantation in children. The TCRbeta library was prepared with unique molecular identifiers. TCRdb processed the PCR reads anew with MiXCR; each CDR3 protein has one entry. The table records approximately 800,000 distinct CDR3 sequences, about 15% of them present only once. This specimen was PBMCs, mostly from graft donor cells, taken 360 days after TCRalphabeta/CD19-depleted stem cell transplant. These TCRs come from a male patient between 10 and 17 years old who had a stem cell transplant for acute lymphoblastic leukemia, so the T cells may come from the graft donor.

This clonotype was seen more than once but under ten times. V and J are TRBV28 and TRBJ1-5, with D possibly being TRBD1 (6 bases). The V end lost 4 bases, the J end lost 3 bases, and 19 bases lay between the germline ends. The length of the CDR3 is 17 residues. Germline lookup yields CDR1 MDHEN and CDR2 SYDVKM. The CDR3 protein is CASSWRGATGFNQPQHF. The CDR3 coding sequence is TGTGCCAGCAGTTGGAGGGGGGCGACCGGATTCAATCAGCCCCAGCATTTT.

The gene calls are TRBV12-3 or TRBV12-4 and TRBJ2-7; no definite D call. V gave up 5 bases and J gave up 1 base, with 15 bases separating them. This CDR3 comprises 15 residues. CDR3 region: CASSSIQVVSYEQYF. The CDR3 nucleotides are TGTGCCAGCAGTAGTATCCAGGTCGTGTCCTACGAGCAGTACTTC.

There are many counts of this clonotype. J is TRBJ2-7 and V is TRBV7-3, with D perhaps matching TRBD1 (6 bases). V lost 5 bases to trimming and J lost 7 bases, with 18 bases between them. Germline CDR1 is SGHTA and CDR2 is FQGTGA. The length of the CDR3 is 14 residues. The CDR3 sequence is CASSPPDRRWEQYF. For the CDR3, the DNA is TGTGCCAGCAGCCCCCCCGACAGGAGGTGGGAGCAGTACTTC.

This clonotype was seen more than once but under ten times. The chain employs TRBV5-1 and TRBJ2-1, with TRBD2 matching over 11 bases. J gave up 3 bases and V 2 bases, and 16 bases lay outside the gene matches. This CDR3 contains 20 residues. Germline CDR1 and CDR2: SGHRS and YFSETQ. CDR3 DNA sequence: TGCGCCAGCAGCTTCAGGGGACGGTCTGTAGCGGGAGGGAGCTACAATGAGCAGTTCTTC. Encoded protein: CASSFRGRSVAGGSYNEQFF.